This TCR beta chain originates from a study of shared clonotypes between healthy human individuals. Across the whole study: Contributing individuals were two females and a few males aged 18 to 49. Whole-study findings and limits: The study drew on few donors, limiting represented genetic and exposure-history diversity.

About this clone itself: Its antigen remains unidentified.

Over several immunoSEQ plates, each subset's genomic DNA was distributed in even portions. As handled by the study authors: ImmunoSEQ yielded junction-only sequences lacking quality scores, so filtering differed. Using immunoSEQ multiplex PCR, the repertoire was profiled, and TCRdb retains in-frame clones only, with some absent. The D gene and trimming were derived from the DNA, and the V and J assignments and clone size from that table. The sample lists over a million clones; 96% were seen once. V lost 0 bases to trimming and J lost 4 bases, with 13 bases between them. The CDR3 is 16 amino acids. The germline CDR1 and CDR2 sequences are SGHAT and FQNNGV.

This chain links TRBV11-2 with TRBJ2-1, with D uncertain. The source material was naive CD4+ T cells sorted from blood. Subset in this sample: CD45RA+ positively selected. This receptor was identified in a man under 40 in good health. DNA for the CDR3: TGTGCCAGCAGCTTAGAGAGGAACAGTAATTACAATGAGCAGTTCTTC. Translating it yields CASSLERNSNYNEQFF.